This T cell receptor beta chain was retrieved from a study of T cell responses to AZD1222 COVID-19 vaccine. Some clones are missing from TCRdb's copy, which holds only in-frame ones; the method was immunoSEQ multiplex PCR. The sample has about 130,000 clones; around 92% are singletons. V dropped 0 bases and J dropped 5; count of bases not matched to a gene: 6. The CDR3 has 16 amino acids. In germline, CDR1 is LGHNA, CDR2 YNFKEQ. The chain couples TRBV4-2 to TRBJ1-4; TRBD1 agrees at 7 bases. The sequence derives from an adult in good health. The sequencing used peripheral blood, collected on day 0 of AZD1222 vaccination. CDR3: CASSQDSTGDNEKLFF. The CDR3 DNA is TGTGCCAGCAGCCAAGATTCTACAGGGGACAATGAAAAACTGTTTTTT.